This T cell receptor (beta chain) was found in a study of T-cell reconstitution after alpha-beta-depleted transplantation in children. Overall study findings and caveats: Several hundred rapidly expanded clones from non-depleted graft cells reportedly supplied alpha-beta T cells about two months post-transplant.

Comment on this clonotype: Its specificity is unknown.

The TCRbeta library was prepared with unique molecular identifiers. TCRdb re-derived calls from the PCR reads in MiXCR, one entry per CDR3 protein. The data show roughly 570,000 distinct CDR3 sequences, with roughly 27% seen just once and about 35% held by the top ten. The germline gives CDR1 DFQATT, CDR2 SNEGSKA (reference sequence). The V gene lost 6 bases and the J gene lost 4 bases, with 16 bases spanning the gap. The CDR3 is 13 amino acids. This receptor was taken from a boy in the first two years of life with Wiskott-Aldrich syndrome, due to receive a stem cell transplant. The rearrangement links TRBV20-1 to TRBJ2-7, with D unresolved. The sequencing used PBMCs, collected before TCRalphabeta/CD19-depleted stem cell transplant. The chain's CDR3 is CSAVGLLSYEQYF. In nucleotides, the CDR3 is TGCAGTGCCGTAGGATTACTTTCTTACGAGCAGTACTTC.